This entry concerns a single T cell receptor (beta chain). Antigen unknown. The entry originates in a study of T-cell memory formation after mild COVID-19. Study information: TCR clustering was largely donor specific. Study findings and constraints: Mostly located in CM and EM were contracting CD4+ clones, with contracting CD8+ clones located in EMRA.

Constant-segment primers were used for 5'RACE, and the resulting TCR alpha and TCR beta cDNA libraries carried sample barcodes and UMIs. Each CDR3 protein is one row after TCRdb ran MiXCR on the 5' RACE reads. The repertoire holds 270,000 or so distinct CDR3 sequences, 16% seen once, with roughly a fifth in the top ten. The trim removed 6 bases at V and 3 bases at J, leaving 6 bases unmatched. Germline V gene sequence: CDR1 SGHKS, CDR2 YYEKEE (reference sequence). CDR3 length equals 14 residues. The origin of this receptor is a man between 18 and 35 years old who had mild COVID-19 (a few samples of this study predate the infection). Cell type and time point are not known. The sample comprised PBMCs or a T cell subset sorted from them (not recorded which). The chain links TRBV5-5 to TRBJ2-3; 8 nucleotides agree with TRBD1. CDR3 sequence reads: CASNPTGATDTQYF. As DNA, the CDR3 is TGTGCCAGCAACCCGACAGGGGCAACAGATACGCAGTATTTT.